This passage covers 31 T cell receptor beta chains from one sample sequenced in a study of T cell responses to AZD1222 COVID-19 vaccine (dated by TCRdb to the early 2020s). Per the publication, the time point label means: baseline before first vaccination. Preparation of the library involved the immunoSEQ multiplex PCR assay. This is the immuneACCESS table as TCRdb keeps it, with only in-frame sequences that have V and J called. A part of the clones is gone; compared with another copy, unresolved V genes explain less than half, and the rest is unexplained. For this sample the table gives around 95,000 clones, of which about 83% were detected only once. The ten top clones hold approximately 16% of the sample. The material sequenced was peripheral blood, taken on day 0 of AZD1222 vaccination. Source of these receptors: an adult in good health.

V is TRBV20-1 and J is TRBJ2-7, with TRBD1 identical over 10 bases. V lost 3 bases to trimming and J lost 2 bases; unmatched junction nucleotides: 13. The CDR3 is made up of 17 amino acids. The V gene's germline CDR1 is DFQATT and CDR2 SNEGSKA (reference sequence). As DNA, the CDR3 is TGCAGTGCTAGTCCCTCCTCCGGGACAGGGGCTACCTACGAGCAGTACTTC. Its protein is CSASPSSGTGATYEQYF.

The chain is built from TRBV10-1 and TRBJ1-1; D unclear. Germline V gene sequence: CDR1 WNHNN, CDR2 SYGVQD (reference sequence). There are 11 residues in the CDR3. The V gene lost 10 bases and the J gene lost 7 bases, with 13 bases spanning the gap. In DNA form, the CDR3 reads TGCGCCACGCCCGCAGAGGATGAAGCTTTCTTT. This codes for CATPAEDEAFF.

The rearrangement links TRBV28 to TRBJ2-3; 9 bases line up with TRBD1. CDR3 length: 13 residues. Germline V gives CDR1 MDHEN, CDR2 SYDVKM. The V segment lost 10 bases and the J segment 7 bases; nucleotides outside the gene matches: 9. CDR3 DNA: TGTGCCACCACAACAGGGGGCGCGAATACGCAGTATTTT. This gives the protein CATTTGGANTQYF.

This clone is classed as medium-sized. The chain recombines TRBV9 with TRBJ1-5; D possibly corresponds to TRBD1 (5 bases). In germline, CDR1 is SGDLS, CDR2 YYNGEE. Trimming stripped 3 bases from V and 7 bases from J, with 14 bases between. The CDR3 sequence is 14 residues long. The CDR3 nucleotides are TGTGCCAGCAGCGCCGGGGGAGAGTGGCAGCCCCAGCATTTT. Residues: CASSAGGEWQPQHF.

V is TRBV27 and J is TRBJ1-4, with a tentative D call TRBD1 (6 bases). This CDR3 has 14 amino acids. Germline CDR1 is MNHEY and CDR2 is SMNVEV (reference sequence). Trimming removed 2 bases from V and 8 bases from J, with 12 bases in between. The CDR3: CASSLGGLGEKLFF. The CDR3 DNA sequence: TGTGCCAGCAGTTTAGGGGGGCTGGGGGAAAAACTGTTTTTT.

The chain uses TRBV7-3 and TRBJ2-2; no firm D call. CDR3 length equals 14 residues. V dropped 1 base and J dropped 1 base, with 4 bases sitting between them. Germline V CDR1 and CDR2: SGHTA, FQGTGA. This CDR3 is CASSLSKNTGELFF. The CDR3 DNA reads TGTGCCAGCAGCTTAAGCAAGAACACCGGGGAGCTGTTTTTT.

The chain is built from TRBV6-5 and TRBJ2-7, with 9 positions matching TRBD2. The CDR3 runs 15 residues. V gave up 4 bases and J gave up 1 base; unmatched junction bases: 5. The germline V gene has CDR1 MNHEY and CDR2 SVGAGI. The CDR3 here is CASSWVSGGSYEQYF. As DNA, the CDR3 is TGTGCCAGCAGTTGGGTTAGCGGGGGATCCTACGAGCAGTACTTC.

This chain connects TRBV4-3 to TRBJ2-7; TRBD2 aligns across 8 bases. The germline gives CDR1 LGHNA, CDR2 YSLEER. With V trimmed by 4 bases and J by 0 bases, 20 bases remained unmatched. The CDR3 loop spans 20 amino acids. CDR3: CASSLPQGNEREKGSYEQYF. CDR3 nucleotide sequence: TGCGCCAGCAGCCTCCCCCAGGGGAACGAGCGGGAGAAAGGCTCCTACGAGCAGTACTTC.

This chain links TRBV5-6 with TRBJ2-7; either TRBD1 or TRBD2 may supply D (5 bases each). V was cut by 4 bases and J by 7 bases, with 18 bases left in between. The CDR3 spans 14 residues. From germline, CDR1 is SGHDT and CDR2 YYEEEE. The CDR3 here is CASSTGTWAWEQYF. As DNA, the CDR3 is TGTGCCAGCAGCACGGGGACGTGGGCTTGGGAGCAGTACTTC.

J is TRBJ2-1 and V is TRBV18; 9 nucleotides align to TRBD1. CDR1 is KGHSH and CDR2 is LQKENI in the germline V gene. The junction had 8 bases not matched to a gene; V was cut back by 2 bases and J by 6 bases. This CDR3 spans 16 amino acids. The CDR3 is CASSPGGQGLGNEQFF. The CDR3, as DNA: TGTGCCAGCTCACCAGGAGGACAGGGGTTAGGCAATGAGCAGTTCTTC.

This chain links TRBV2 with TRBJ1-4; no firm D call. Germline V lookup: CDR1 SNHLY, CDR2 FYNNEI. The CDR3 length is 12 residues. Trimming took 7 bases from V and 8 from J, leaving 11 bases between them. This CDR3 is CASTFMEEKLFF. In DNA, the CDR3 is TGTGCCAGCACTTTTATGGAGGAAAAACTGTTTTTT.

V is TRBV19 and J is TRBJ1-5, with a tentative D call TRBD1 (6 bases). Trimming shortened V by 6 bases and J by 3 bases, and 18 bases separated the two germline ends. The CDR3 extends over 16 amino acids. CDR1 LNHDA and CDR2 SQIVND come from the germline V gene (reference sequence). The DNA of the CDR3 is TGTGCCAGTAGAAAGGTCGGGGGGCGGATCAATCAGCCCCAGCATTTT. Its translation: CASRKVGGRINQPQHF.

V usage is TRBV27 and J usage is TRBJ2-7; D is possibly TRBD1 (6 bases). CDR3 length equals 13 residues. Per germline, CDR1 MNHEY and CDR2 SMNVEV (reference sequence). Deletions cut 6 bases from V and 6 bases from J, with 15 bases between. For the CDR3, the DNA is TGTGCCAGCAGGGGGGCTAATTTAGGCGAGCAGTACTTC. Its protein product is CASRGANLGEQYF.

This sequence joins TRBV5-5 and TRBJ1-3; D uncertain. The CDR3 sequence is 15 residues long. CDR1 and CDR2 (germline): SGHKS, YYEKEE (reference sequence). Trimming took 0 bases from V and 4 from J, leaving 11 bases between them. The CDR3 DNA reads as TGTGCCAGCAGCTTGGCAAGGGCGGCGGGAAACACCATATATTTT. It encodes CASSLARAAGNTIYF.

Here the CDR3 DNA reads TGTGCCAGCAGCCCTGGGGTGGGCTCTCCTATCGGGAGCCCCAGGTATTTT. Its translation: CASSPGVGSPIGSPRYF. The rearrangement uses TRBV9 and TRBJ2-3, with D possibly being TRBD2 (6 bases). The CDR3 is made up of 17 amino acids. The V end was cut by 4 bases, the J end by 14 bases, with 32 bases between. Germline V CDR1 and CDR2: SGDLS, YYNGEE.

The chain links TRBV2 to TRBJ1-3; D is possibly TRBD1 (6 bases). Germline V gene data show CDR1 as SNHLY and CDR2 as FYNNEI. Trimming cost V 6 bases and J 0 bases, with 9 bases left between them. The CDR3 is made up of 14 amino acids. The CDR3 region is CASRGDISGNTIYF. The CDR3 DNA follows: TGTGCCAGCAGGGGGGACATCTCTGGAAACACCATATATTTT. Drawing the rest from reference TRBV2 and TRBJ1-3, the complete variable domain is EPEVTQTPSHQVTQMGQEVILRCVPISNHLYFYWYRQILGQKVEFLVSFYNNEISEKSEIFDDQFSVERPDGSNFTLKIRSTKLEDSAMYFCASRGDISGNTIYFGEGSWLTVV.

The CDR3 reads CASRKDSRGEKLFF. The CDR3 DNA sequence: TGTGCCAGCAGGAAGGACTCCCGGGGTGAAAAACTGTTTTTT. The chain carries TRBV2 and TRBJ1-4; no reliable D call. The CDR3 length is 14 residues. Germline assignment: CDR1 SNHLY and CDR2 FYNNEI. V was pared by 6 bases and J by 7 bases, with 15 bases between.

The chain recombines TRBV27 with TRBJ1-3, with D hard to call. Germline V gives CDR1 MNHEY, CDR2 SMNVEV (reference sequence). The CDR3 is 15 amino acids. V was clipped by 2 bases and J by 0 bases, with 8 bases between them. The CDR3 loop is CASSLNALSGNTIYF. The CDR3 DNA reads TGTGCCAGCAGTTTAAACGCTCTCTCTGGAAACACCATATATTTT.

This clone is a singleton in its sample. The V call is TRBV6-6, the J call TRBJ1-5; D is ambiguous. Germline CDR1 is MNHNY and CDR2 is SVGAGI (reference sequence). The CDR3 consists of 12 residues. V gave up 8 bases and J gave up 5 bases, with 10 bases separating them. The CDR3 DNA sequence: TGTGCCAGCCGGGTGGGAGATCAGCCCCAGCATTTT. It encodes CASRVGDQPQHF.

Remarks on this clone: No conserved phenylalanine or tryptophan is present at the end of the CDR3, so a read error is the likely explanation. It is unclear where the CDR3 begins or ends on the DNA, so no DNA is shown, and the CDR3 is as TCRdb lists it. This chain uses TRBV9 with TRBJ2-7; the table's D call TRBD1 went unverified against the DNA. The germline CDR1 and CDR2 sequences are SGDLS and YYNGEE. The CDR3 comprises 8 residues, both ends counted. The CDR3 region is CASTRIPS.

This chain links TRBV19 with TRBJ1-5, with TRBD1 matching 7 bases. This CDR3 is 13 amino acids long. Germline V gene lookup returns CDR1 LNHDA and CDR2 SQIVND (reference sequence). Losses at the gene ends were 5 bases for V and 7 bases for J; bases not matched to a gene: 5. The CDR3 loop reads CASSDRVGQPQHF. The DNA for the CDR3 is TGTGCCAGTAGTGACAGGGTCGGCCAGCCCCAGCATTTT.

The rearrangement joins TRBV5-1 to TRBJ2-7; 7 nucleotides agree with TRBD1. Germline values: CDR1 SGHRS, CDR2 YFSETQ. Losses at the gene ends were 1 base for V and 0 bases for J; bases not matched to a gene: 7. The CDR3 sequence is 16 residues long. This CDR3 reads CASSLSGTVSSYEQYF. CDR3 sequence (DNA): TGCGCCAGCAGCTTGTCAGGGACAGTCAGCTCCTACGAGCAGTACTTC.

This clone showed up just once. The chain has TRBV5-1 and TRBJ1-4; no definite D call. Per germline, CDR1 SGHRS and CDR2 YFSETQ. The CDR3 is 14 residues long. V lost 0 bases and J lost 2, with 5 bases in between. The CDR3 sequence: CASSLGRTNEKLFF. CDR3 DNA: TGCGCCAGCAGCTTGGGACGGACTAATGAAAAACTGTTTTTT.

The CDR3 sequence: CASLDVNTGELFF. CDR3 bases: TGTGCCAGCCTGGACGTTAACACCGGGGAGCTGTTTTTT. The chain is built from TRBV6-5 and TRBJ2-2; D is ambiguous. Trimming took off 8 bases at V and 2 bases at J, with 9 bases between the two ends. The germline gives CDR1 MNHEY, CDR2 SVGAGI. This CDR3 has 13 residues.

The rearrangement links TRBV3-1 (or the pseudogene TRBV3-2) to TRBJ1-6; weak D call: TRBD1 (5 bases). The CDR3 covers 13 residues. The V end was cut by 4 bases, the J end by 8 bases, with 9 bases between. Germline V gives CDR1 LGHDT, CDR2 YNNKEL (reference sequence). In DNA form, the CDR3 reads TGTGCCAGCAGCCGAGGGGAGGATTCACCCCTCCACTTT. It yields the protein CASSRGEDSPLHF.

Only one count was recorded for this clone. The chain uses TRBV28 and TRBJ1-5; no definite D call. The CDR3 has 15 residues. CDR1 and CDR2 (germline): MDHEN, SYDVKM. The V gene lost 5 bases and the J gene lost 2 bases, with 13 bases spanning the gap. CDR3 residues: CASSRPTGGNQPQHF. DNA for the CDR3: TGTGCCAGCAGTCGTCCCACGGGTGGCAATCAGCCCCAGCATTTT.

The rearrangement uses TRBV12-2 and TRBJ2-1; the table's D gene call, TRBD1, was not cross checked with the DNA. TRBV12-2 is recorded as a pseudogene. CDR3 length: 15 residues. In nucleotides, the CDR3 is TGTGCAAGTCGCTTCGGTAATAGGGGGTACAATGAGCAGTTCTTC. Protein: CASRFGNRGYNEQFF.

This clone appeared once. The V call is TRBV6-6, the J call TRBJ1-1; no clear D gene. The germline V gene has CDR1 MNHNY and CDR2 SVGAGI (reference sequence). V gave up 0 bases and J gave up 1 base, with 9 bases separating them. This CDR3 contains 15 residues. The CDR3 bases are TGTGCCAGCAGTTACTCCCAAGCTACGAACACTGAAGCTTTCTTT. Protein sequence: CASSYSQATNTEAFF.

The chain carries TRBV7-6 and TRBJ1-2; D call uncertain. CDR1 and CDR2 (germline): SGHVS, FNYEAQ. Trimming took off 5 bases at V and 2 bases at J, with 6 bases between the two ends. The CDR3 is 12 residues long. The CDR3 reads CASSGRNYGYTF. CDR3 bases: TGTGCCAGCAGCGGACGGAACTATGGCTACACCTTC.

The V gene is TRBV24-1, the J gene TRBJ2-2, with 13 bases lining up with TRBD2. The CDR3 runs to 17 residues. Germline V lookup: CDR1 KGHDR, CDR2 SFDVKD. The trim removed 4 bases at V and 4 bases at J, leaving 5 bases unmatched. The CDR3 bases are TGTGCCACCAGTGAGACTACTAGCGGGAGGGTCACCGGGGAGCTGTTTTTT. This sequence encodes CATSETTSGRVTGELFF.

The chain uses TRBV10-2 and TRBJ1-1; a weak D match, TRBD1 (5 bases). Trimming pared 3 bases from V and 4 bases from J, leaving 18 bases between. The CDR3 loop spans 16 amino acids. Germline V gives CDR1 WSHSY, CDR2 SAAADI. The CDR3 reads CASSELSGSGATEAFF. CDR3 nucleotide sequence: TGCGCCAGCAGTGAACTAAGCGGGTCCGGGGCCACTGAAGCTTTCTTT.